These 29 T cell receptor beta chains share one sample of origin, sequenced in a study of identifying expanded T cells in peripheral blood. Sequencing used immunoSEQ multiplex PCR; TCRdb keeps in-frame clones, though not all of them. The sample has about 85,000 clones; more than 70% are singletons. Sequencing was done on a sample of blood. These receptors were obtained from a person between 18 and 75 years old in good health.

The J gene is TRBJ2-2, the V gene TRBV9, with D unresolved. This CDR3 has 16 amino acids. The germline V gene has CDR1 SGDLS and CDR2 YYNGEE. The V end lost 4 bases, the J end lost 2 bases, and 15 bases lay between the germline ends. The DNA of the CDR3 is TGTGCCAGCAGCCACGTGACGGGCACCAACACCGGGGAGCTGTTTTTT. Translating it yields CASSHVTGTNTGELFF. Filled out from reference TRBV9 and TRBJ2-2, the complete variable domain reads DSGVTQTPKHLITATGQRVTLRCSPRSGDLSVYWYQQSLDQGLQFLIQYYNGEERAKGNILERFSAQQFPDLHSELNLSSLELGDSALYFCASSHVTGTNTGELFFGEGSRLTVL.

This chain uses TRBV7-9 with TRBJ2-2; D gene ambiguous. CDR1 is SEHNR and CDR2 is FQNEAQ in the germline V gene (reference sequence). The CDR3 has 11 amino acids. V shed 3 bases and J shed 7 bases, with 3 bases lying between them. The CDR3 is CASSFGGELFF. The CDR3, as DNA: TGTGCCAGCAGCTTCGGCGGGGAGCTGTTTTTT.

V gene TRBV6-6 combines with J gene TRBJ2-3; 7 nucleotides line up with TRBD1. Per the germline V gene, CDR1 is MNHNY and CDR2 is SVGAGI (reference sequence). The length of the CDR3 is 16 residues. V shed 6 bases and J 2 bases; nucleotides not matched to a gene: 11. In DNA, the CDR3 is TGTGCCAGCAGCCCCCGACAGGGTCCCCCCACAGATACGCAGTATTTT. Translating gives CASSPRQGPPTDTQYF.

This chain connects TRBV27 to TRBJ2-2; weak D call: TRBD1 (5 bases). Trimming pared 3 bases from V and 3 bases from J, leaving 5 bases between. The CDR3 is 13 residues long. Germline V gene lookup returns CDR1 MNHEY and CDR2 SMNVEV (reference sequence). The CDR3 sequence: CASSFRDTGELFF. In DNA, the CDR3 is TGTGCCAGCAGTTTCAGGGACACCGGGGAGCTGTTTTTT.

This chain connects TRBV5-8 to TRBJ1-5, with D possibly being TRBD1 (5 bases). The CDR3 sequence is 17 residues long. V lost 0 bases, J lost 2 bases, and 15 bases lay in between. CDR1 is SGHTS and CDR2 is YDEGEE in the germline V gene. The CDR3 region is CASSLGQGRGGNQPQHF. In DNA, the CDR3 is TGTGCCAGCAGCTTGGGGCAGGGCCGAGGGGGCAATCAGCCCCAGCATTTT.

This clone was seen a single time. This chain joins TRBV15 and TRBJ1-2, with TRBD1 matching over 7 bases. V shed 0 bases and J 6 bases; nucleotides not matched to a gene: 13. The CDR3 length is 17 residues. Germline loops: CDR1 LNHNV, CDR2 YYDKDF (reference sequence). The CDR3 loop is CATSRDLVEGATNGYTF. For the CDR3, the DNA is TGTGCCACCAGCAGAGATCTCGTGGAGGGGGCAACGAATGGCTACACCTTC.

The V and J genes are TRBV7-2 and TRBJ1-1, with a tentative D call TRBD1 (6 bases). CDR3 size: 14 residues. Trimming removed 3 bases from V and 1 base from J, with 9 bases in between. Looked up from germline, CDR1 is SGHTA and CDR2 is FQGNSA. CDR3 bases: TGTGCCAGCAGCTTCAGCAGGGGGAACACTGAAGCTTTCTTT. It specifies CASSFSRGNTEAFF.

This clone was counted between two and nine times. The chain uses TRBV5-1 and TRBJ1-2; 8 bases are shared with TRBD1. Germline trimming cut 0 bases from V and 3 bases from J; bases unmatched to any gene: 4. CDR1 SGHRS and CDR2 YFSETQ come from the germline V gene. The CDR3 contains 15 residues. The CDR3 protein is CASSLGSGGDYGYTF. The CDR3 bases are TGCGCCAGCAGCTTGGGTTCAGGGGGCGACTATGGCTACACCTTC.

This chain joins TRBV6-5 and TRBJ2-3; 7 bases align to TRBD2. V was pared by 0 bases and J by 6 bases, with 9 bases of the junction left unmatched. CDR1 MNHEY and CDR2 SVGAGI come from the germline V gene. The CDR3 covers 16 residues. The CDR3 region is CASSYSRAGETDTQYF. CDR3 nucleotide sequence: TGTGCCAGCAGTTACTCGCGGGCGGGGGAGACGGATACGCAGTATTTT.

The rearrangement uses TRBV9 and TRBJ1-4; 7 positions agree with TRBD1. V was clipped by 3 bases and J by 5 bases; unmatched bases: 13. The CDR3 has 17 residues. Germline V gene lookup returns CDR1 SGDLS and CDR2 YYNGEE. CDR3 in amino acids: CASSARQGTVGNEKLFF. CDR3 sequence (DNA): TGTGCCAGCAGCGCCCGCCAGGGGACAGTGGGAAATGAAAAACTGTTTTTT.

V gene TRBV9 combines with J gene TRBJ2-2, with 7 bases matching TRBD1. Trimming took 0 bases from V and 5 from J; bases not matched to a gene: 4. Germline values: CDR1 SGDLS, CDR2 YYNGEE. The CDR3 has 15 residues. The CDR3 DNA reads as TGTGCCAGCAGCGTAGAGGGGGCGGGTACCGGGGAGCTGTTTTTT. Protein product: CASSVEGAGTGELFF.

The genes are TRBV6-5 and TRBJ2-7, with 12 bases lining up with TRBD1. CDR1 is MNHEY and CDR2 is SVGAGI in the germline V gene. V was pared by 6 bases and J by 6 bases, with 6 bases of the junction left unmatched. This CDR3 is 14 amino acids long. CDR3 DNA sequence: TGTGCCAGCAGACCGGGACAGGGGGCTTCCGAGCAGTACTTC. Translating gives CASRPGQGASEQYF.

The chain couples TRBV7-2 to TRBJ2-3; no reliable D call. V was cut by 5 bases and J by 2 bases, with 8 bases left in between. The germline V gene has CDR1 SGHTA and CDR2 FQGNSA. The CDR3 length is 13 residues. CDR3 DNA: TGTGCCAGCAGCCCAGCGAACACAGATACGCAGTATTTT. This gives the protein CASSPANTDTQYF.

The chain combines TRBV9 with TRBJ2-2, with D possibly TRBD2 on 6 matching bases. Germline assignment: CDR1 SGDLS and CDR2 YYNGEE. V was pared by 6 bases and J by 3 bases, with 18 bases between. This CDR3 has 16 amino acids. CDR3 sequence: CASNKGGGEYTGELFF. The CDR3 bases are TGTGCCAGCAACAAGGGCGGCGGGGAGTACACCGGGGAGCTGTTTTTT.

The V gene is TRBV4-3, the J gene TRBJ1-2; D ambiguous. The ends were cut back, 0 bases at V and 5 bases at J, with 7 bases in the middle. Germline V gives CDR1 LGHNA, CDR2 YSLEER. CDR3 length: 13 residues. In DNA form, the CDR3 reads TGCGCCAGCAGCCAAGATCGACGGTATGGCTACACCTTC. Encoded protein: CASSQDRRYGYTF.

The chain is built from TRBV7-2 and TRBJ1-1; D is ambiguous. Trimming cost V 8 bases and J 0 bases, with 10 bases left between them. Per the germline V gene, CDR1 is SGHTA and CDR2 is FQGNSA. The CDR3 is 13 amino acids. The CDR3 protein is CASGRGMNTEAFF. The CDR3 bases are TGTGCCAGCGGTCGCGGCATGAACACTGAAGCTTTCTTT.

The chain's CDR3 is CASSLDLGASEKLFF. The CDR3 DNA reads as TGTGCCAGCAGCTTGGACCTGGGGGCAAGTGAAAAACTGTTTTTT. The chain has TRBV5-5 and TRBJ1-4; perhaps TRBD1 as D (6 bases). Per the germline V gene, CDR1 is SGHKS and CDR2 is YYEKEE (reference sequence). V was pared by 0 bases and J by 7 bases, with 13 bases between. This CDR3 spans 15 amino acids.

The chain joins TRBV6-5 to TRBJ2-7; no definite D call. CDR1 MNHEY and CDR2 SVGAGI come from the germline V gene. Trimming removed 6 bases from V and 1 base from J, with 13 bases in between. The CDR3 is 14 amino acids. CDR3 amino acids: CASRGEESSYEQYF. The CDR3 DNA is TGTGCCAGCAGAGGCGAAGAGTCGTCCTACGAGCAGTACTTC.

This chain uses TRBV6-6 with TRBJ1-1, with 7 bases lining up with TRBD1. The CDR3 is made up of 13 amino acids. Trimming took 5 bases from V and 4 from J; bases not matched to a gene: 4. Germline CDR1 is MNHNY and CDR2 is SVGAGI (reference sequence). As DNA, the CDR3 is TGTGCCAGCAGTGACAGGGAGGTCACTGAAGCTTTCTTT. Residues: CASSDREVTEAFF.

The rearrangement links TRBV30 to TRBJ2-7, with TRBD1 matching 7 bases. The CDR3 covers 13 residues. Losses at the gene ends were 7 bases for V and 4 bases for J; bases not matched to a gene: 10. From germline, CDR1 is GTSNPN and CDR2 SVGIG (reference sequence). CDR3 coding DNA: TGTGCCTCGAGGACAGGCCCAAGGTACGAGCAGTACTTC. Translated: CASRTGPRYEQYF.

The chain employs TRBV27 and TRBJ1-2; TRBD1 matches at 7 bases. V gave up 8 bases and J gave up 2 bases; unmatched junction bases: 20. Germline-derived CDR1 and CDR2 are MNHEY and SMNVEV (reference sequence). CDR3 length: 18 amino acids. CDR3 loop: CASPPYSRTGPLNYGYTF. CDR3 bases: TGTGCCAGCCCCCCATACTCGAGGACAGGACCCTTAAACTATGGCTACACCTTC.

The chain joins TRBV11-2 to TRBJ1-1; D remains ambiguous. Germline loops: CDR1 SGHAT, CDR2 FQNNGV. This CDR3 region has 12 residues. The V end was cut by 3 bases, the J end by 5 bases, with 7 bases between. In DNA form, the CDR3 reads TGTGCCAGCAGCTTTATGTGGACTGAAGCTTTCTTT. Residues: CASSFMWTEAFF.

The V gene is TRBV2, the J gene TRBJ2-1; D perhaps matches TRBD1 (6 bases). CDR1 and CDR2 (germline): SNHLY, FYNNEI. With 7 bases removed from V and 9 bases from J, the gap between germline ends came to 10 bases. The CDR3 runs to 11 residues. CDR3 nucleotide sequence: TGTGCCAGCAAAACAGGGACTGAGCAGTTCTTC. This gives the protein CASKTGTEQFF.

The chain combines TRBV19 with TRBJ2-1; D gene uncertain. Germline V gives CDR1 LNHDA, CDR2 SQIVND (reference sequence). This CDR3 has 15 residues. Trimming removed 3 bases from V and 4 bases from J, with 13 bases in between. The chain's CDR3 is CASSISWGYYNEQFF. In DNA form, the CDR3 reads TGTGCCAGTAGTATTAGCTGGGGATATTACAATGAGCAGTTCTTC.

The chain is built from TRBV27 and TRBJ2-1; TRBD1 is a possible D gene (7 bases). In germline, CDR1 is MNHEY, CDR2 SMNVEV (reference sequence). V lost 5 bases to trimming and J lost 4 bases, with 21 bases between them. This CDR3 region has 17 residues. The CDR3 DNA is TGTGCCAGCAGTCATTTTAGGCGGGACAGTTTATACAATGAGCAGTTCTTC. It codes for CASSHFRRDSLYNEQFF.

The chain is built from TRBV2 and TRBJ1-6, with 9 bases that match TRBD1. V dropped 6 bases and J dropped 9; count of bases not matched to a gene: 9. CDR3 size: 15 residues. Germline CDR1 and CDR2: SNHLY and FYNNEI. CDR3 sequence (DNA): TGTGCCAGCAGCCCCCCGGGACAGGGTGGTTCACCCCTCCACTTT. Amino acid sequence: CASSPPGQGGSPLHF. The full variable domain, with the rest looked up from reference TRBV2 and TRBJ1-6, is EPEVTQTPSHQVTQMGQEVILRCVPISNHLYFYWYRQILGQKVEFLVSFYNNEISEKSEIFDDQFSVERPDGSNFTLKIRSTKLEDSAMYFCASSPPGQGGSPLHFGNGTRLTVT.

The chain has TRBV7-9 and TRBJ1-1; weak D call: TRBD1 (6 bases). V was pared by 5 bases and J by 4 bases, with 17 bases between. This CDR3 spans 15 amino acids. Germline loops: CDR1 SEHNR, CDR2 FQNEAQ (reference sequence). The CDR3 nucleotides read TGTGCCAGCAGCCCTAACGTGGGGGCGCGCACTGAAGCTTTCTTT. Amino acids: CASSPNVGARTEAFF.

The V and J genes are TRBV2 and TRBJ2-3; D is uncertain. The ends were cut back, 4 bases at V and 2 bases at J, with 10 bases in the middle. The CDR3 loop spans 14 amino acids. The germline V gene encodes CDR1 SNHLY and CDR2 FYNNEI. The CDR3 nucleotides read TGTGCCAGCAGTGGGGCCTTCGACACAGATACGCAGTATTTT. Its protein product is CASSGAFDTDTQYF.

The CDR3 DNA is TGTGCCAGTAGTCCCCGGACAGGAGAAGCTTTCTTT. Its translation is CASSPRTGEAFF. J is TRBJ1-1 and V is TRBV19; 7 bases align to TRBD1. CDR1 LNHDA and CDR2 SQIVND come from the germline V gene (reference sequence). With V trimmed by 5 bases and J by 8 bases, 5 bases remained unmatched. The CDR3 sequence is 12 residues long.